Shown below are 24 T cell receptor beta chains from a single sample sequenced in a study of shared clonotypes between healthy human individuals. The protocol was immunoSEQ multiplex PCR, while the TCRdb copy is restricted to in-frame clones and leaves out a portion. The sample comprises approximately 1,000,000 clones, around 82% of which are singletons, and more than 0.5% rests with the top ten. The sequencing input was memory CD4+ T cells from PBMCs. As for subset: CD45RA-negative fraction. These receptors were obtained from a man between 18 and 35 years old in good health. Some clones in this sample may be carry-over from other donors' samples.

Concerning this clone: Other nucleotide sequences from this sample produce the same CDR3. V is TRBV6-1 and J is TRBJ2-3; 7 bases match TRBD2. This CDR3 contains 15 residues. The germline V gene encodes CDR1 MNHNS and CDR2 SASEGT. After removal of 6 bases from V and 0 bases from J, the junction contained 6 bases not matched to a gene. This CDR3 reads CASSRSGTSTDTQYF. CDR3 DNA: TGTGCCAGCAGCCGCAGCGGGACGAGCACAGATACGCAGTATTTT.

The V and J genes are TRBV6-1 and TRBJ2-7; D is uncertain. Germline V lookup: CDR1 MNHNS, CDR2 SASEGT. This CDR3 is 11 amino acids long. The V and J ends lost 5 bases and 7 bases respectively, with 9 bases between them. The DNA of the CDR3 is TGTGCCAGCAGTCTCCATCCGGAGCAGTACTTC. Its translation: CASSLHPEQYF.

The chain links TRBV6-1 to TRBJ2-5, with 12 positions matching TRBD2. CDR1 and CDR2 from the germline V gene are MNHNS and SASEGT. V was pared by 4 bases and J by 0 bases, with 3 bases of the junction left unmatched. CDR3 length equals 16 residues. CDR3 coding DNA: TGTGCCAGCAGTGCCGGGACTAGCGGGTACCAAGAGACCCAGTACTTC. The encoded protein is CASSAGTSGYQETQYF.

The genes are TRBV11-3 and TRBJ2-3; 7 bases match TRBD1. After removal of 3 bases from V and 4 bases from J, the junction contained 1 base not matched to a gene. Germline loops: CDR1 SGHNT, CDR2 YENEEA. This CDR3 is built from 13 residues. CDR3 loop: CASSFQGADTQYF. Written as DNA, the CDR3 is TGTGCCAGCAGCTTCCAGGGGGCAGATACGCAGTATTTT.

The genes are TRBV5-1 and TRBJ2-2, with 10 bases aligning to TRBD2. The V and J ends lost 4 bases and 6 bases, in that order; junction bases with no gene match: 9. Germline CDR1 is SGHRS and CDR2 is YFSETQ. This CDR3 has 16 amino acids. CDR3 nucleotide sequence: TGCGCCAGCAGCCTGCGAATAGCGGGGGGCCCCGGGGAGCTGTTTTTT. As protein: CASSLRIAGGPGELFF.

J is TRBJ1-2 and V is TRBV27, with 7 bases that match TRBD1. J gave up 4 bases and V 3 bases, and 5 bases lay outside the gene matches. The CDR3 consists of 14 residues. CDR1 and CDR2 from the germline V gene are MNHEY and SMNVEV (reference sequence). CDR3 in amino acids: CASSFRQGGYGYTF. The CDR3 DNA reads as TGTGCCAGCAGTTTTAGACAGGGAGGCTATGGCTACACCTTC.

The chain links TRBV7-2 to TRBJ1-1, with 9 nucleotides matching TRBD1. V lost 5 bases and J lost 5; bases outside the gene matches: 9. CDR1 and CDR2 from the germline V gene are SGHTA and FQGNSA. The CDR3 contains 15 residues. This CDR3 reads CASSLQGATGTEAFF. CDR3 nucleotides: TGTGCCAGCAGCCTACAGGGGGCAACTGGGACTGAAGCTTTCTTT.

This chain connects TRBV28 to TRBJ1-1; no firm D call. The CDR3 has 12 residues. Trimming took 2 bases from V and 6 from J, leaving 7 bases between them. CDR1 and CDR2 from the germline V gene are MDHEN and SYDVKM. The CDR3 nucleotides are TGTGCCAGCAGTTTACCGGGTTCTGAAGCTTTCTTT. Protein: CASSLPGSEAFF.

The rearrangement joins TRBV20-1 to TRBJ2-1; the D is unclear. V lost 0 bases, J lost 13 bases, and 10 bases lay in between. The CDR3 length is 11 residues. Per the germline V gene, CDR1 is DFQATT and CDR2 is SNEGSKA (reference sequence). CDR3 DNA sequence: TGCAGTGCTAGAGATCTTAATTCCCAGTTCTTC. Translation: CSARDLNSQFF.

The chain couples TRBV18 to TRBJ1-6; TRBD1 matches 9 bases. CDR3 length equals 14 residues. The germline V gene has CDR1 KGHSH and CDR2 LQKENI. J gave up 9 bases and V 8 bases, and 8 bases lay outside the gene matches. CDR3 in DNA: TGTGCCAGCGCGATACAGGGGGCTGGTTCACCCCTCCACTTT. Protein: CASAIQGAGSPLHF.

The rearrangement joins TRBV30 to TRBJ1-1, with 7 bases matching TRBD1. V trimming: 6 bases; J trimming: 3 bases; junction bases outside the gene matches: 1. This CDR3 comprises 11 residues. CDR1 is GTSNPN and CDR2 is SVGIG in the germline V gene (reference sequence). The DNA of the CDR3 is TGTGCCTGCCAGGGGGACACTGAAGCTTTCTTT. This translates into CACQGDTEAFF.

This clone came up once. J is TRBJ2-6 and V is TRBV2; 8 bases fit TRBD1. CDR3 length: 18 residues. Germline CDR1 SNHLY, CDR2 FYNNEI. The J segment lost 3 bases and the V segment lost 2 bases, leaving 9 bases of the junction unmatched. The DNA for the CDR3 is TGTGCCAGCAGTGAACGTCGCAGGGGGCTAAGTGGGGCCAACGTCCTGACTTTC. It yields the protein CASSERRRGLSGANVLTF.

The chain combines TRBV27 with TRBJ1-4; a possible D gene is TRBD1 (5 bases). Trimming pared 3 bases from V and 5 bases from J, leaving 10 bases between. CDR1 and CDR2 (germline): MNHEY, SMNVEV (reference sequence). This CDR3 is built from 14 residues. CDR3 nucleotide sequence: TGTGCCAGCAGTTTCTGGGGGGGGAATGAAAAACTGTTTTTT. The encoded protein is CASSFWGGNEKLFF.

The chain carries TRBV28 and TRBJ1-6; D is perhaps TRBD1 (6 bases). The CDR3 contains 17 residues. The V and J ends lost 2 bases and 7 bases respectively, with 18 bases between them. Germline V lookup: CDR1 MDHEN, CDR2 SYDVKM. The CDR3 DNA sequence: TGTGCCAGCAGTTTACTTCAGGGGTCCAGCTTGAATTCACCCCTCCACTTT. It specifies CASSLLQGSSLNSPLHF.

This clone was picked up a small number of times. This sequence joins TRBV6-6 and TRBJ2-1, with D maybe TRBD2 (6 bases). CDR3 length: 14 amino acids. Germline V gene data show CDR1 as MNHNY and CDR2 as SVGAGI (reference sequence). Trimming pared 11 bases from V and 0 bases from J, leaving 14 bases between. CDR3 nucleotides: TGTGCCTCCGGGGGTTCTAGCTCCTACAATGAGCAGTTCTTC. As protein: CASGGSSSYNEQFF.

The CDR3 region is CASSPSSVRNQPQHF. The CDR3 DNA sequence: TGTGCCAGCAGCCCGAGTTCCGTCCGCAATCAGCCCCAGCATTTT. The chain carries TRBV7-6 and TRBJ1-5, with D unresolved. CDR1 and CDR2 (germline): SGHVS, FNYEAQ. CDR3 length equals 15 residues. V shed 5 bases and J shed 2 bases, with 13 bases lying between them. Supplemented by reference TRBV7-6 and TRBJ1-5, the full variable domain reads GAGVSQSPRYKVTKRGQDVALRCDPISGHVSLYWYRQALGQGPEFLTYFNYEAQQDKSGLPNDRFSAERPEGSISTLTIQRTEQRDSAMYRCASSPSSVRNQPQHFGDGTRLSIL.

The rearrangement links TRBV2 to TRBJ1-5, with TRBD1 as a possible D gene (5 bases). The CDR3 has 15 residues. The V end lost 3 bases, the J end lost 6 bases, and 15 bases lay between the germline ends. Germline V lookup: CDR1 SNHLY, CDR2 FYNNEI. The CDR3 DNA follows: TGTGCCAGCAGTGACGGGGGAGCAAGAGGTCAGCCCCAGCATTTT. Translating gives CASSDGGARGQPQHF.

About this clone: A read error may be the cause here, since a much bigger clone is one base away. The chain carries TRBV7-9 and TRBJ1-2; 7 positions agree with TRBD1. V lost 5 bases, J lost 4 bases, and 1 base stayed unmatched. Germline V gene data show CDR1 as SEHNR and CDR2 as FQNEAQ (reference sequence). This CDR3 has 12 amino acids. CDR3 coding DNA: TGTGCCAGCAGCCGGGACAGCTATGGCTACACCTTC. Translating it yields CASSRDSYGYTF.

This chain joins TRBV5-1 and TRBJ2-2; TRBD2 matches 13 bases. V shed 9 bases and J 1 base; nucleotides not matched to a gene: 6. Germline V gene lookup returns CDR1 SGHRS and CDR2 YFSETQ. There are 16 residues in the CDR3. CDR3 sequence reads: CATSGLAGLNTGELFF. Here the CDR3 DNA reads TGCGCCACCTCGGGACTAGCGGGACTGAACACCGGGGAGCTGTTTTTT.

In the case of this clone: The sample holds other DNA sequences that translate to the same CDR3. The chain has TRBV6-5 and TRBJ2-1; 9 bases agree with TRBD2. Germline V gene data show CDR1 as MNHEY and CDR2 as SVGAGI. CDR3 length: 16 residues. The trim removed 0 bases at V and 1 base at J, leaving 1 base unmatched. For the CDR3, the DNA is TGTGCCAGCAGTTACTCCCTAGCGGGATCCTACAATGAGCAGTTCTTC. Translating gives CASSYSLAGSYNEQFF.

The chain joins TRBV7-9 to TRBJ2-2, with 13 positions matching TRBD2. The CDR3 runs 16 residues. Germline loops: CDR1 SEHNR, CDR2 FQNEAQ (reference sequence). Germline trimming cut 5 bases from V and 5 bases from J; bases unmatched to any gene: 5. CDR3 sequence reads: CASSQRTSGSTGELFF. For the CDR3, the DNA is TGTGCCAGCAGCCAGCGGACTAGCGGGAGTACCGGGGAGCTGTTTTTT.

This chain joins TRBV9 and TRBJ2-6; D is undetermined. CDR3 length: 15 residues. Between the trimmed V and J ends, which lost 4 bases and 2 bases, there was a span of 10 bases. Germline values: CDR1 SGDLS, CDR2 YYNGEE. The chain's CDR3 is CASSPGSTGANVLTF. CDR3 nucleotides: TGTGCCAGCAGCCCCGGGTCGACTGGGGCCAACGTCCTGACTTTC.

This chain joins TRBV27 and TRBJ2-2; tentative D call: TRBD1 (6 bases). This CDR3 spans 15 amino acids. Germline V CDR1 and CDR2: MNHEY, SMNVEV (reference sequence). Trimming removed 7 bases from V and 0 bases from J, with 12 bases in between. CDR3 sequence (DNA): TGTGCCAGCATCGGACAGTACGCGAACACCGGGGAGCTGTTTTTT. This encodes CASIGQYANTGELFF.

The chain joins TRBV5-1 to TRBJ2-1; tentative D call: TRBD2 (5 bases). V was clipped by 3 bases and J by 0 bases, with 16 bases between them. This CDR3 has 17 residues. The germline CDR1 and CDR2 sequences are SGHRS and YFSETQ. The CDR3 region has the DNA TGCGCCAGCAGCTCCCGGGGTGCCGCGGGCTCCTACAATGAGCAGTTCTTC. Amino acid sequence: CASSSRGAAGSYNEQFF.